This TCR beta chain was observed in a study of blood T cells in healthy people across ages. Points from the study as a whole: Fewer expanded clones and more diversity marked long-lived versus aged donors. It was held that the diversity estimates obtained from one million T cells were underestimates.

This clonotype has more than one count but fewer than ten. Antigen unknown. Primed by a sample-barcoded 5' primer and a J-beta primer mix, a second PCR proceeded for about 6 to 11 cycles. MiXCR, applied by TCRdb to the 5' RACE reads, yields one record per CDR3 protein. This table has more than 900,000 distinct CDR3 sequences, about 23% appearing once. Germline assignment: CDR1 SEHNR and CDR2 FQNEAQ (reference sequence). This CDR3 region has 16 residues. Trimming cost V 5 bases and J 0 bases, with 16 bases left between them. Every participating donor contributed 9.5 to 10 milliliters of peripheral blood through a draw. These data also formed part of another study, on T cells of mothers and their children. From that paper: Whether related or unrelated, pairs show similar shaping of TCR recombination output by thymic selection.

V usage is TRBV7-9 and J usage is TRBJ1-2; a weak D match, TRBD1 (5 bases). This clonotype was obtained from a girl aged 2 to 10 in good health. The specimen was blood. CDR3 amino acids: CASSPLGAPTNYGYTF. In nucleotides, the CDR3 is TGTGCCAGCAGCCCCCTCGGGGCGCCTACTAACTATGGCTACACCTTC.